This passage covers 3 T cell receptor beta chains from one sample sequenced in a study of blood T cell repertoires in COVID-19. The protocol was immunoSEQ multiplex PCR, while the TCRdb copy is restricted to in-frame clones and leaves out a portion. The repertoire consists of roughly 700,000 clones, with 80% to 90% occurring once and the leading ten covering roughly 0.25%. Sequencing input: peripheral blood. These receptors all come from a woman aged 18-29 years with acute or convalescent COVID-19.

The chain links TRBV9 to TRBJ1-3; tentative D call: TRBD1 (5 bases). CDR3 size: 17 residues. Germline V CDR1 and CDR2: SGDLS, YYNGEE. The V end lost 7 bases, the J end lost 3 bases, and 23 bases lay between the germline ends. The CDR3 region is CASGDAGTWLVGNTIYF. CDR3 bases: TGTGCCAGCGGAGATGCAGGGACTTGGTTGGTTGGAAACACCATATATTTT.

The chain uses TRBV7-6 and TRBJ2-2; 8 bases map to TRBD1. Germline lookup yields CDR1 SGHVS and CDR2 FNYEAQ. V lost 5 bases to trimming and J lost 5 bases; unmatched junction nucleotides: 10. The CDR3 covers 16 residues. CDR3 sequence: CASSPRDRRGTGELFF. Here the CDR3 DNA reads TGTGCCAGCAGCCCTAGGGACAGGAGAGGGACCGGGGAGCTGTTTTTT.

This chain uses TRBV3-1 (or the pseudogene TRBV3-2) with TRBJ1-2, with D tentatively TRBD1 (5 bases). The germline CDR1 and CDR2 sequences are LGHDT and YNNKEL (reference sequence). V was trimmed by 1 base and J by 4 bases, leaving 13 bases between them. The CDR3 spans 15 residues. CDR3 sequence reads: CASSQVADNLYGYTF. CDR3 nucleotide sequence: TGTGCCAGCAGCCAAGTGGCGGACAACCTCTATGGCTACACCTTC.